This TCR beta chain emerged from a study of a mutant IDH1 vaccine in newly diagnosed glioma. Study-wide background: Administration of eight vaccinations to patients took place in weeks 1, 3, 5, 7, 11, 15, 19, 23. Study-wide results and caveats: Pseudoprogression appears to have had no connection to changes in top peripheral T cell clonotypes. Of the patients, 80% to 95% had vaccine-induced immune responses.

About this clone: Its antigen is still unknown.

Generated by immunoSEQ multiplex PCR, the TCRdb table keeps only in-frame clones and is missing some. The table lists roughly 25,000 clones, 77% of them singletons. This CDR3 is 14 amino acids long. Per the germline V gene, CDR1 is SEHNR and CDR2 is FQNEAQ (reference sequence). Trimming cost V 4 bases and J 7 bases; bases outside gene matches: 4. Specified time point: week 5, during vaccination. Vaccination used 300 ug of mutant IDH1 20-mer peptide per dose, with topical imiquimod. The chain is built from TRBV7-9 and TRBJ2-1; 10 nucleotides match TRBD2. The receptor comes from a man in his forties or fifties with glioma. Material: PBMCs, obtained from a glioma patient whose treatment included an IDH1 peptide vaccine. CDR3 sequence (DNA): TGTGCCAGCAGCTCCCCGGGACTAGCGAATGAGCAGTTCTTC. Translated, it gives CASSSPGLANEQFF.